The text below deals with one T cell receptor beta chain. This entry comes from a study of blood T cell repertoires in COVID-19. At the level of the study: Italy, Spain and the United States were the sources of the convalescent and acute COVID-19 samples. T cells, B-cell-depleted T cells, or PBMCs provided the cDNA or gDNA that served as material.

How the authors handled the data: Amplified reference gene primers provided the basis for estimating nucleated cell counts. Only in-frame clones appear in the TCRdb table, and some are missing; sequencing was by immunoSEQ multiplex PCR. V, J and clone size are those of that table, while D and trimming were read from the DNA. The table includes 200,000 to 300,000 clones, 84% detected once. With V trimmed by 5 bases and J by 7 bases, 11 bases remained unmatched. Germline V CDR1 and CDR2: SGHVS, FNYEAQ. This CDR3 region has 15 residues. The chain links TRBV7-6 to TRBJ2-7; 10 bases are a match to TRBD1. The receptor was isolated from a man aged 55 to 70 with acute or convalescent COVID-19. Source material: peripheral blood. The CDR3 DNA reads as TGTGCCAGCAGCATGGGACAGGGGCCGGTCTCTGAGCAGTACTTC. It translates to CASSMGQGPVSEQYF.